The 32 T cell receptor beta chains below were found in one sample sequenced in a study of HIV-infected patients and healthy controls. MiXCR was run by TCRdb on the 5' RACE reads, yielding one entry per CDR3 protein. The table includes 18,000 or so distinct CDR3 sequences, around a fifth detected once. The sample was CD8+ T cells from blood. All receptors come from a human donor in good health.

This clonotype was counted at least ten times. The chain uses TRBV7-8 and TRBJ2-7; D not resolved. The CDR3 runs to 12 residues. The germline gives CDR1 SGHVS, CDR2 FQNEAQ. The ends were cut back, 3 bases at V and 3 bases at J, with 6 bases in the middle. CDR3 nucleotide sequence: TGTGCCAGCAGCTTCGGTAACTACGAGCAGTACTTC. Residues: CASSFGNYEQYF. Filled out from reference TRBV7-8 and TRBJ2-7, the complete variable domain reads GAGVSQSPRYKVAKRGQDVALRCDPISGHVSLFWYQQALGQGPEFLTYFQNEAQLDKSGLPSDRFFAERPEGSVSTLKIQRTQQEDSAVYLCASSFGNYEQYFGPGTRLTVT.

The chain uses TRBV6-6 and TRBJ2-7; D is possibly TRBD2 (6 bases). Trimming cost V 4 bases and J 6 bases, with 10 bases left between them. From germline, CDR1 is MNHNY and CDR2 SVGAGI (reference sequence). There are 12 residues in the CDR3. The CDR3 region is CASSFSGGEQYF. The CDR3 DNA sequence: TGTGCCAGCAGTTTTAGCGGAGGCGAGCAGTACTTC.

This clonotype was observed a few times. The V gene is TRBV4-3, the J gene TRBJ1-5; D gene uncertain. Trimming stripped 0 bases from V and 11 bases from J, with 17 bases between. Per germline, CDR1 LGHNA and CDR2 YSLEER. The CDR3 is 15 amino acids. The CDR3 region is CASSQELGVSVAQHF. The CDR3, as DNA: TGCGCCAGCAGCCAAGAACTCGGGGTGTCGGTAGCCCAGCATTTT.

In its sample, this clonotype was seen many times. The gene calls are TRBV27 and TRBJ1-2, with a possible D match to TRBD1 (5 bases). Germline V gives CDR1 MNHEY, CDR2 SMNVEV (reference sequence). This CDR3 is 15 amino acids long. V was shortened by 1 base and J by 1 base, with 10 bases between the two germline ends. CDR3 nucleotides: TGTGCCAGCAGTTTATGGTGGGACCTTAACTATGGCTACACCTTC. Translation: CASSLWWDLNYGYTF.

The rearrangement joins TRBV6-1 to TRBJ2-7, with TRBD2 identical over 11 bases. Germline V lookup: CDR1 MNHNS, CDR2 SASEGT. The V and J ends lost 6 bases and 3 bases, in that order; junction bases with no gene match: 7. This CDR3 has 15 residues. Here the CDR3 reads CASRLLAGGNYEQYF. The CDR3 coding sequence is TGTGCCAGCAGGCTCCTAGCGGGGGGAAACTACGAGCAGTACTTC.

The chain combines TRBV5-1 with TRBJ2-7; D ambiguous. The length of the CDR3 is 13 residues. CDR1 SGHRS and CDR2 YFSETQ come from the germline V gene. The V gene lost 4 bases and the J gene lost 2 bases, with 10 bases spanning the gap. The CDR3 region is CASSVDPPYEQYF. In DNA form, the CDR3 reads TGCGCCAGCAGCGTGGATCCCCCCTACGAGCAGTACTTC.

This clonotype was seen a few times. The chain couples TRBV19 to TRBJ2-7; D may match TRBD1 or TRBD2 (5 bases each). The length of the CDR3 is 14 residues. The V end lost 4 bases, the J end lost 2 bases, and 12 bases lay between the germline ends. Per the germline V gene, CDR1 is LNHDA and CDR2 is SQIVND (reference sequence). The CDR3 bases are TGTGCCAGTAGTACCGGGGACGGACCCTACGAGCAGTACTTC. Translation gives CASSTGDGPYEQYF.

This clonotype has at least ten counts. The gene calls are TRBV9 and TRBJ1-2; a weak D match, TRBD1 (5 bases). Germline V gene sequence: CDR1 SGDLS, CDR2 YYNGEE. The CDR3 extends over 14 amino acids. Deletions cut 4 bases from V and 7 bases from J, with 17 bases between. The DNA for the CDR3 is TGTGCCAGCAGCCAGACGACAGTGCGTTCTGGCTACACCTTC. Its protein product is CASSQTTVRSGYTF. Drawing the rest from reference TRBV9 and TRBJ1-2, the complete variable domain is DSGVTQTPKHLITATGQRVTLRCSPRSGDLSVYWYQQSLDQGLQFLIQYYNGEERAKGNILERFSAQQFPDLHSELNLSSLELGDSALYFCASSQTTVRSGYTFGSGTRLTVV.

This clonotype was picked up many times. The chain recombines TRBV21-1 with TRBJ2-1. TRBV21-1 corresponds to a pseudogene. The CDR3 consists of 11 residues. The CDR3 DNA sequence: TGTGCCAGCAGCAACAGGAATGAGCAGTTCTTC. Its translation is CASSNRNEQFF.

The chain uses TRBV10-1 and TRBJ2-2; 11 bases align to TRBD2. Germline CDR1 WNHNN, CDR2 SYGVQD (reference sequence). This CDR3 spans 17 amino acids. V gave up 2 bases and J gave up 6 bases; unmatched junction bases: 8. CDR3 sequence (DNA): TGCGCCAGCAGTGAGATACTAGCGGGAGAATCTCCCGGGGAGCTGTTTTTT. Protein: CASSEILAGESPGELFF.

This clonotype was observed a handful of times. The V call is TRBV29-1, the J call TRBJ2-1; D is ambiguous. The CDR3 consists of 13 residues. The germline V gene has CDR1 SQVTM and CDR2 ANQGSEA. V shed 3 bases and J shed 0 bases, with 6 bases lying between them. CDR3 bases: TGCAGCGTTGACATCTACTCCTACAATGAGCAGTTCTTC. This translates into CSVDIYSYNEQFF.

This clonotype was recorded at least ten times. V gene TRBV5-1 combines with J gene TRBJ2-7; TRBD1 aligns across 12 bases. The CDR3 contains 15 residues. Germline values: CDR1 SGHRS, CDR2 YFSETQ. V was clipped by 3 bases and J by 3 bases; unmatched bases: 4. CDR3 nucleotides: TGCGCCAGCAGCTGGGGACAGGGGGCTTTCTACGAGCAGTACTTC. This gives the protein CASSWGQGAFYEQYF.

The CDR3, as DNA: TGTGCCAGCAGTTTTATGGCGGGAACCCGCTACAATGAGCAGTTCTTC. Residues: CASSFMAGTRYNEQFF. The V and J genes are TRBV12-3 or TRBV12-4 and TRBJ2-1, with D perhaps matching TRBD2 (6 bases). The CDR3 is 16 residues long. V was shortened by 3 bases and J by 3 bases, with 15 bases between the two germline ends.

The V gene is TRBV12-3 or TRBV12-4, the J gene TRBJ2-3, with 8 bases aligning to TRBD2. J gave up 5 bases and V 6 bases, and 7 bases lay outside the gene matches. The CDR3 is 14 amino acids. The CDR3 region has the DNA TGTGCCAGCAGGCCGACTAGCGTGAGAGATACGCAGTATTTT. Translated: CASRPTSVRDTQYF.

This clonotype has at least ten counts. The chain employs TRBV7-9 and TRBJ1-3, with a weak D call TRBD1 (5 bases). CDR1 and CDR2 (germline): SEHNR, FQNEAQ (reference sequence). Trimming took off 0 bases at V and 0 bases at J, with 12 bases between the two ends. This CDR3 has 17 amino acids. The CDR3 coding sequence is TGTGCCAGCAGCTTAGCGCAGGGCCCGGCCTCTGGAAACACCATATATTTT. Its protein is CASSLAQGPASGNTIYF.

This clonotype was observed at least ten times. At one boundary the junction diverges from the germline segment, which might be a read error. The chain links TRBV12-5 to TRBJ2-7; weak D call: TRBD2 (5 bases). This CDR3 is 13 amino acids long. From germline, CDR1 is LGHNT and CDR2 FRNRAP. CDR3: CASGLGEFRTVQF. DNA for the CDR3: TGTGCTAGTGGTTTGGGAGAATTTAGGACTGTTCAATTC.

There are many counts of this clonotype. The chain combines TRBV28 with TRBJ1-6; D gene uncertain. V dropped 2 bases and J dropped 3 bases, with 8 bases sitting between them. The CDR3 is 15 amino acids. Germline V gene sequence: CDR1 MDHEN, CDR2 SYDVKM. Here the CDR3 DNA reads TGTGCCAGCAGTTTAATAGGGTTCTATAATTCACCCCTCCACTTT. Residues: CASSLIGFYNSPLHF. Full variable domain (rest looked up from reference TRBV28 and TRBJ1-6): DVKVTQSSRYLVKRTGEKVFLECVQDMDHENMFWYRQDPGLGLRLIYFSYDVKMKEKGDIPEGYSVSREKKERFSLILESASTNQTSMYLCASSLIGFYNSPLHFGNGTRLTVT.

There are a few counts of this clonotype. The chain carries TRBV10-3 and TRBJ2-7; D assignment may be TRBD1 or TRBD2 (5 bases each). CDR3 size: 13 residues. Germline-derived CDR1 and CDR2 are ENHRY and SYGVKD. Trimming removed 2 bases at V and 4 bases at J, with 9 bases between. The CDR3 DNA reads as TGTGCCATCAGTGAGGGGACCCTTTACGAGCAGTACTTC. Encoded protein: CAISEGTLYEQYF.

This clonotype was counted between two and nine times. The J gene is TRBJ2-7, the V gene TRBV7-6; TRBD2 might be the D (5 bases). Trimming took 7 bases from V and 0 from J, leaving 10 bases between them. The CDR3 has 13 amino acids. Germline loops: CDR1 SGHVS, CDR2 FNYEAQ. The CDR3 is CASTPSGSYEQYF. In DNA, the CDR3 is TGTGCCAGCACCCCCAGCGGCTCCTACGAGCAGTACTTC.

This clonotype has a handful of counts. The rearrangement joins TRBV4-3 to TRBJ2-7, with 13 bases identical to TRBD2. The CDR3 is 16 residues long. The J segment lost 5 bases and the V segment lost 1 base, leaving 5 bases of the junction unmatched. Germline values: CDR1 LGHNA, CDR2 YSLEER. The DNA of the CDR3 is TGCGCCAGCAGCCAAGGTAGCGGACTAGCGGGGGACGAGCAGTACTTC. Its protein product is CASSQGSGLAGDEQYF.

There are a few counts of this clonotype. Written as DNA, the CDR3 is TGCGCCAGCAGCTTGGAGGGGACAGGCTACGAGCAGTACTTC. The encoded protein is CASSLEGTGYEQYF. The V and J genes are TRBV5-1 and TRBJ2-7; 8 nucleotides line up with TRBD1. The CDR3 extends over 14 amino acids. The germline gives CDR1 SGHRS, CDR2 YFSETQ. V lost 0 bases and J lost 3; bases outside the gene matches: 2.

The sample holds a few counts of this clonotype. The chain couples TRBV12-3 or TRBV12-4 to TRBJ1-1, with a weak D call TRBD1 (6 bases). Trimming stripped 5 bases from V and 1 base from J, with 14 bases between. The CDR3 runs to 15 residues. CDR3 coding DNA: TGTGCCAGCAGTCACCACATAGGGGGGAACACTGAAGCTTTCTTT. Its translation: CASSHHIGGNTEAFF.

In DNA, the CDR3 is TGTGCCAGCAGTCCCTCGGACAGAAGCAATCAGCCCCAGCATTTT. Residues: CASSPSDRSNQPQHF. The chain is built from TRBV12-3 or TRBV12-4 and TRBJ1-5, with D perhaps TRBD1 (6 bases). The CDR3 has 15 residues. The V and J ends lost 5 bases and 1 base respectively, with 12 bases between them.

Only a few counts were recorded for this clonotype. The chain combines TRBV2 with TRBJ1-6; no definite D call. Germline V gene data show CDR1 as SNHLY and CDR2 as FYNNEI. The CDR3 contains 16 residues. V was cut by 6 bases and J by 7 bases, with 19 bases left in between. CDR3 sequence: CASSGQPPRFNSPLHF. The CDR3 DNA follows: TGTGCCAGCAGCGGTCAACCCCCGCGGTTCAATTCACCCCTCCACTTT.

Ten or more counts support this clonotype. V usage is TRBV20-1 and J usage is TRBJ1-5; TRBD1 aligns across 7 bases. This CDR3 is built from 12 residues. After removal of 4 bases from V and 4 bases from J, the junction contained 1 base not matched to a gene. Germline CDR1 and CDR2: DFQATT and SNEGSKA (reference sequence). The DNA of the CDR3 is TGCAGTGCTAAGGGACAGAATCAGCCCCAGCATTTT. Its protein product is CSAKGQNQPQHF.

The V call is TRBV6-5, the J call TRBJ2-3; 10 positions agree with TRBD1. The CDR3 extends over 14 amino acids. Per the germline V gene, CDR1 is MNHEY and CDR2 is SVGAGI. Trimming cost V 5 bases and J 5 bases; bases outside gene matches: 4. The DNA of the CDR3 is TGTGCCAGCAGTCCGGGACAGGGGCGAGATACGCAGTATTTT. Amino acid sequence: CASSPGQGRDTQYF.

This clonotype occurred a few times. The genes are TRBV30 and TRBJ2-7; D unclear. Germline loops: CDR1 GTSNPN, CDR2 SVGIG (reference sequence). The CDR3 is 13 residues long. Trimming cost V 3 bases and J 5 bases, with 14 bases left between them. The CDR3 reads CAWSVPLGNEQYF. CDR3 bases: TGTGCCTGGAGCGTACCGTTGGGAAACGAGCAGTACTTC.

This clonotype has ten or more counts. The chain employs TRBV20-1 and TRBJ2-7; 7 bases are shared with TRBD2. V lost 3 bases, J lost 2 bases, and 7 bases stayed unmatched. Germline V gene sequence: CDR1 DFQATT, CDR2 SNEGSKA (reference sequence). The CDR3 length is 14 residues. The CDR3 DNA reads TGCAGTGCTAGGGGCCAGCGGGGAGCCTACGAGCAGTACTTC. Protein: CSARGQRGAYEQYF.

This clonotype showed up just a few times. The chain uses TRBV6-2 or TRBV6-3 and TRBJ1-6; 8 bases are shared with TRBD1. Per the germline V gene, CDR1 is MNHEY and CDR2 is SVGEGT. V shed 4 bases and J 0 bases; nucleotides not matched to a gene: 11. The CDR3 extends over 19 amino acids. CDR3 in amino acids: CASSSMGQASYSYNSPLHF. In DNA form, the CDR3 reads TGTGCCAGCAGTTCGATGGGACAGGCCTCGTACTCCTATAATTCACCCCTCCACTTT.

This clonotype was detected many times. The V gene is TRBV7-9, the J gene TRBJ2-3, with TRBD2 identical over 9 bases. Germline lookup yields CDR1 SEHNR and CDR2 FQNEAQ (reference sequence). This CDR3 has 14 amino acids. V lost 3 bases to trimming and J lost 4 bases; unmatched junction nucleotides: 2. CDR3 DNA sequence: TGTGCCAGCAGCTTTGGGACTAGCCCAGATACGCAGTATTTT. Translating it yields CASSFGTSPDTQYF.

This clonotype was detected only a few times. This chain links TRBV7-9 with TRBJ1-1; TRBD1 matches at 9 bases. Germline V gene lookup returns CDR1 SEHNR and CDR2 FQNEAQ (reference sequence). This CDR3 has 14 residues. J lost 4 bases, V lost 6 bases, and 6 bases had no gene match. The chain's CDR3 is CASRPTGGLTEAFF. As DNA, the CDR3 is TGTGCCAGCAGACCTACAGGGGGCCTCACTGAAGCTTTCTTT.

This clonotype was seen only a few times. The CDR3 is CASSWSEGGGELFF. The CDR3 nucleotides are TGTGCCAGTAGTTGGAGCGAGGGAGGCGGGGAGCTGTTTTTT. This chain connects TRBV19 to TRBJ2-2, with a weak D call TRBD2 (6 bases). The CDR3 extends over 14 amino acids. Trimming cost V 5 bases and J 7 bases, with 14 bases left between them. Germline CDR1 is LNHDA and CDR2 is SQIVND (reference sequence).